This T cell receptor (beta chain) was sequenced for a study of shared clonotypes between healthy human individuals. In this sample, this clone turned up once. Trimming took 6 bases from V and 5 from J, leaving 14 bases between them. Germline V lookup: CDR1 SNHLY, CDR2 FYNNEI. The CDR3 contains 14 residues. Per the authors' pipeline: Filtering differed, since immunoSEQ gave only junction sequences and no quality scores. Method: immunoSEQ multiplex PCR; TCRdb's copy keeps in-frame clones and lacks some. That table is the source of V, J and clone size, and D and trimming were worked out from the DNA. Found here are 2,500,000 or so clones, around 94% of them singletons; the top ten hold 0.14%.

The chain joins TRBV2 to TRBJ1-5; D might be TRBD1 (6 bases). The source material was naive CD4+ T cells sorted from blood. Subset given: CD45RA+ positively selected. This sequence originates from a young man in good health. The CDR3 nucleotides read TGTGCCAGCAGGGGGACTCAGGGGCATCAGCCCCAGCATTTT. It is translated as CASRGTQGHQPQHF.